This TCR beta chain was observed in a study of blood T cell repertoires in COVID-19. Study background: Samples of COVID-19 (acute and convalescent) were obtained from the United States, Italy and Spain.

Comments on this clone: Other DNA sequences from this sample encode an identical CDR3 as well.

Some clones are missing from TCRdb's copy, which holds only in-frame ones; the method was immunoSEQ multiplex PCR. The profile shows about 75,000 clones, about 91% of them singletons. Sequencing was performed on peripheral blood. This receptor was identified in a woman aged 65 to 85 with acute or convalescent COVID-19.

The CDR3 loop reads CASSLGQHNSPLHF. As DNA, the CDR3 is TGTGCCAGCAGTTTAGGGCAGCATAATTCACCCCTCCACTTT. This chain joins TRBV28 and TRBJ1-6; D gene uncertain. V was cut by 2 bases and J by 5 bases, with 7 bases left in between. The CDR3 sequence is 14 residues long. Germline V CDR1 and CDR2: MDHEN, SYDVKM.